This T cell receptor beta chain is drawn from a study of metastatic and nonmetastatic thyroid tumors (dated by TCRdb to the early 2020s). As for the study more broadly: Repertoires were compared across peripheral blood and tumor or nodule tissue samples from malignant and benign thyroid patients. What the authors observed across the whole study: In both blood and tumor samples, TCR beta diversity was reported to be significantly higher in malignant tumors than in benign nodules.

Counted from cysteine to phenylalanine, this CDR3 has 14 amino acids. Only the CDR3 part of the read is kept: 42 bases, read in frame from the first base. V trim: 5 bases; J trim: 10 bases; unmatched bases: 12. Via the germline V gene (reference sequence), CDR1 is DFQATT and CDR2 SNEGSKA. No patient had received any treatment before thyroid surgery. The study retrospectively analysed patient clinical samples collected from the early 2010s to the late 2010s using T-cell receptor beta sequencing. This clone came up many times. Its antigen is not yet known. Nothing much larger sits one base from this clone, and base qualities are not available. Library creation used PCR. The instrument given in TCRdb is Illumina HiSeq 4000. The TCR beta-chain CDR3 region of each patient was profiled by high-throughput sequencing. For the original study's pipeline: CDR3 differences across clinicopathological groups were used to build a classifier for discriminating distant-metastatic papillary thyroid cancer patients. The Shannon index was used to measure repertoire diversity, and the Morisita-Horn index was used to measure how similar tumor and blood repertoires were. In TCRdb, the public reads were trimmed at Q25 with fastp and aligned with MiXCR, with productive beta chains retained. These V and J calls derive from TCRdb rather than the authors' analysis. This sample has about 20,000 clones in its table, and approximately 14% of those were observed once. The top ten clones comprise 15% to 20% of the sample.

The rearrangement joined TRBV20-1 to TRBJ2-1; 9 bases in between match TRBD2. Sequenced input: blood. The receptor was derived from a female donor with papillary thyroid cancer or a benign thyroid nodule (not recorded which). Some clones in this sample may be carry-over from other donors' samples. The DNA sequence is TGCAGTGCTTGGCTAGCGGGACACTCAGAAGAGCAGTTCTTC. The encoded protein is CSAWLAGHSEEQFF.